The next 31 T cell receptor beta chains were all read from a single sample in a study of cytomegalovirus exposure and HLA in healthy donors. Sequencing was performed with immunoSEQ multiplex PCR; in TCRdb, only in-frame clones are kept and a portion is missing. The sample carries fewer than 120,000 clones, 89% recorded once. The sequenced sample consisted of PBMCs. The source of these receptors is a woman aged 18-30 years in good health and CMV-seronegative.

This chain links TRBV7-8 with TRBJ2-3, with D hard to call. Germline CDR1 SGHVS, CDR2 FQNEAQ. This CDR3 is built from 12 residues. V gave up 5 bases and J gave up 6 bases, with 9 bases separating them. CDR3 DNA: TGTGCCAGCAGCCACGTGGAGGATACGCAGTATTTT. Encoded protein: CASSHVEDTQYF.

The gene calls are TRBV5-3 and TRBJ1-5; 8 nucleotides align to TRBD1. TRBV5-3 is an open reading frame whose function is uncertain. CDR3 length: 16 residues. J gave up 4 bases and V 3 bases, and 9 bases lay outside the gene matches. The CDR3 DNA sequence: TGTGCCAGAAGCTCCGACAGGGGAGGGTTTAATCAGCCCCAGCATTTT. Translating gives CARSSDRGGFNQPQHF.

V and J are TRBV18 and TRBJ2-2, with D hard to call. The CDR3 is 13 amino acids. Per germline, CDR1 KGHSH and CDR2 LQKENI. With 3 bases removed from V and 6 bases from J, the gap between germline ends came to 8 bases. The CDR3 DNA reads as TGTGCCAGCTCACCGTACGGAGCCGGGGAGCTGTTTTTT. Translating it yields CASSPYGAGELFF.

This clone was seen more than once but under ten times. The rearrangement joins TRBV5-3 to TRBJ1-1; no definite D call. TRBV5-3 is given ORF status, its function remaining uncertain. This CDR3 is built from 14 residues. V lost 0 bases and J lost 4, with 10 bases in between. The CDR3, as DNA: TGTGCCAGAAGCTTGGACGCGGCGAGCACTGAAGCTTTCTTT. Translating gives CARSLDAASTEAFF.

This rearrangement joins TRBV14 to TRBJ2-1; TRBD2 might be the D (7 bases). Trimming took 4 bases from V and 7 from J, leaving 14 bases between them. The germline V gene has CDR1 SGHDN and CDR2 FVKESK. This CDR3 contains 14 residues. The DNA for the CDR3 is TGTGCCAGCAGCCTAGGGGGGGCGTGGAATGAGCAGTTCTTC. Translation: CASSLGGAWNEQFF. The variable domain in full, with the rest retrieved from reference TRBV14 and TRBJ2-1, is EAGVTQFPSHSVIEKGQTVTLRCDPISGHDNLYWYRRVMGKEIKFLLHFVKESKQDESGMPNNRFLAERTGGTYSTLKVQPAELEDSGVYFCASSLGGAWNEQFFGPGTRLTVL.

The chain is built from TRBV10-1 and TRBJ2-3; 7 bases fit TRBD2. Looked up from germline, CDR1 is WNHNN and CDR2 is SYGVQD (reference sequence). V lost 2 bases, J lost 4 bases, and 9 bases stayed unmatched. This CDR3 comprises 16 residues. The CDR3 here is CASSERGGKSPDTQYF. Written as DNA, the CDR3 is TGCGCCAGCAGTGAGAGGGGAGGGAAGAGCCCAGATACGCAGTATTTT.

The chain has TRBV14 and TRBJ1-2; D is perhaps TRBD1 (5 bases). The CDR3 extends over 14 amino acids. The V end lost 3 bases, the J end lost 8 bases, and 16 bases lay between the germline ends. Germline V gives CDR1 SGHDN, CDR2 FVKESK. As DNA, the CDR3 is TGTGCCAGCAGCCAGTCTGCAGGGATCATAGGCTACACCTTC. Translation gives CASSQSAGIIGYTF.

This clone occurred many times. This chain joins TRBV5-1 and TRBJ1-1, with D perhaps matching TRBD1 (5 bases). The CDR3 has 15 amino acids. Germline CDR1 is SGHRS and CDR2 is YFSETQ. The V gene lost 3 bases and the J gene lost 3 bases, with 15 bases spanning the gap. The CDR3 DNA reads as TGCGCCAGCAGCTCAGTTCAGGGAATGGACACTGAAGCTTTCTTT. It is translated as CASSSVQGMDTEAFF.

The rearrangement links TRBV4-3 to TRBJ1-1; TRBD1 is a possible D gene (6 bases). This CDR3 region has 16 residues. Germline V gene sequence: CDR1 LGHNA, CDR2 YSLEER. Trimming left V 3 bases short and J 1 base short, with 15 bases between. DNA of the CDR3: TGCGCCAGCAGCCAGGCATTAGTACAGGGGAACACTGAAGCTTTCTTT. Protein: CASSQALVQGNTEAFF.

The chain combines TRBV9 with TRBJ1-2; D might be TRBD1 (5 bases). Germline assignment: CDR1 SGDLS and CDR2 YYNGEE. The CDR3 totals 14 residues. Trimming removed 7 bases from V and 5 bases from J, with 18 bases in between. The CDR3 here is CASRPGGGDYGYTF. The CDR3 DNA is TGTGCCAGCCGTCCTGGGGGAGGGGATTATGGCTACACCTTC.

The gene calls are TRBV4-3 and TRBJ2-3; 7 nucleotides agree with TRBD1. V shed 0 bases, J shed 4 bases, and the junction held 10 bases outside the gene matches. In germline, CDR1 is LGHNA, CDR2 YSLEER. CDR3 length: 17 residues. The chain's CDR3 is CASSQDAPGQLSDTQYF. The DNA for the CDR3 is TGCGCCAGCAGCCAAGATGCCCCGGGACAGCTCTCAGATACGCAGTATTTT.

This clone has just one count. V usage is TRBV7-8 and J usage is TRBJ1-5; TRBD1 aligns across 7 bases. J was trimmed by 2 bases and V by 4 bases; bases with no gene match: 8. Germline V CDR1 and CDR2: SGHVS, FQNEAQ. The CDR3 consists of 16 residues. The CDR3 DNA sequence: TGTGCCAGCAGCTCTTACAGGGGTGAGGGCAATCAGCCCCAGCATTTT. It translates to CASSSYRGEGNQPQHF.

This rearrangement joins TRBV18 to TRBJ2-2, with D perhaps TRBD2 (6 bases). V lost 3 bases and J 7 bases, leaving 15 bases between the germline ends. The CDR3 extends over 15 amino acids. CDR1 and CDR2 from the germline V gene are KGHSH and LQKENI. In DNA form, the CDR3 reads TGTGCCAGCTCACCGATGGGGAGGTCAGACGGGGAGCTGTTTTTT. This translates into CASSPMGRSDGELFF.

This clone was counted a single time. The gene calls are TRBV6-5 and TRBJ2-2; D not certain. CDR3 size: 12 residues. With 6 bases removed from V and 1 base from J, the gap between germline ends came to 3 bases. The germline gives CDR1 MNHEY, CDR2 SVGAGI. As DNA, the CDR3 is TGTGCCAGCAGCGTGAACACCGGGGAGCTGTTTTTT. Amino acids: CASSVNTGELFF.

The chain is built from TRBV7-2 and TRBJ2-2; TRBD1 might be the D (6 bases). There are 14 residues in the CDR3. In germline, CDR1 is SGHTA, CDR2 FQGNSA. V was shortened by 1 base and J by 6 bases, with 9 bases between the two germline ends. The CDR3 DNA reads as TGTGCCAGCAGCTTAGGTACAGGGTCCGGGGAGCTGTTTTTT. It is translated as CASSLGTGSGELFF.

The chain recombines TRBV9 with TRBJ2-2; unclear D gene. In germline, CDR1 is SGDLS, CDR2 YYNGEE. Trimming shortened V by 2 bases and J by 8 bases, and 13 bases separated the two germline ends. The CDR3 runs 14 residues. The CDR3 spells CASSVGQPLGELFF. The CDR3 nucleotides read TGTGCCAGCAGCGTTGGGCAGCCGTTGGGGGAGCTGTTTTTT.

The V and J genes are TRBV11-2 and TRBJ2-2; 7 positions match TRBD1. V shed 4 bases, J shed 6 bases, and the junction held 5 bases outside the gene matches. Per the germline V gene, CDR1 is SGHAT and CDR2 is FQNNGV. This CDR3 has 14 residues. The CDR3 loop reads CASSSKQGSGELFF. The CDR3 coding sequence is TGTGCCAGCAGCTCAAAACAGGGGTCCGGGGAGCTGTTTTTT.

The table lists this clone with a count of one. The rearrangement uses TRBV11-3 and TRBJ2-7; 8 bases are a match to TRBD1. With 1 base clipped from V and 2 bases from J, the junction kept 1 base outside the gene matches. The CDR3 loop spans 14 amino acids. Germline loops: CDR1 SGHNT, CDR2 YENEEA. CDR3 loop: CASSLVQGAYEQYF. Here the CDR3 DNA reads TGTGCCAGCAGCTTAGTACAGGGGGCCTACGAGCAGTACTTC.

The chain has TRBV7-2 and TRBJ2-1, with TRBD2 identical over 7 bases. Germline V gene data show CDR1 as SGHTA and CDR2 as FQGNSA. The CDR3 covers 15 residues. Trimming removed 2 bases from V and 2 bases from J; junction bases left unmatched: 3. The CDR3 region has the DNA TGTGCCAGCAGCTTACAAGCGGGGCCCTACAATGAGCAGTTCTTC. Translation: CASSLQAGPYNEQFF.

The chain links TRBV27 to TRBJ2-7; D possibly corresponds to TRBD1 (5 bases). Per the germline V gene, CDR1 is MNHEY and CDR2 is SMNVEV (reference sequence). The CDR3 runs to 16 residues. V lost 5 bases and J 0 bases, leaving 17 bases between the germline ends. The CDR3 DNA reads TGTGCCAGCAGTATCATTCCGACAGCCAACTCCTACGAGCAGTACTTC. Translating it yields CASSIIPTANSYEQYF.

The V call is TRBV2, the J call TRBJ2-3; 7 bases line up with TRBD1. The CDR3 covers 14 residues. Germline V CDR1 and CDR2: SNHLY, FYNNEI. The ends lost 8 bases at V and 4 bases at J; junction bases unmatched: 9. CDR3: CASEYTQGADTQYF. The CDR3, as DNA: TGTGCCAGCGAGTACACCCAGGGGGCAGATACGCAGTATTTT. The variable domain in full, completed from reference TRBV2 and TRBJ2-3, reads EPEVTQTPSHQVTQMGQEVILRCVPISNHLYFYWYRQILGQKVEFLVSFYNNEISEKSEIFDDQFSVERPDGSNFTLKIRSTKLEDSAMYFCASEYTQGADTQYFGPGTRLTVL.

This clone was picked up a small number of times. This chain joins TRBV6-5 and TRBJ1-1; 9 bases agree with TRBD1. The length of the CDR3 is 16 residues. Germline CDR1 MNHEY, CDR2 SVGAGI. V lost 2 bases to trimming and J lost 11 bases; unmatched junction nucleotides: 15. The CDR3 DNA reads as TGTGCCAGCAGTTACACTGACGGGACAGGGCCGGAGAAGGCTTTCTTT. This codes for CASSYTDGTGPEKAFF.

The CDR3 DNA follows: TGTGCCAGCACCGGGTCAGTTTACAATGAGCAGTTCTTC. Its translation: CASTGSVYNEQFF. The chain carries TRBV6-1 and TRBJ2-1, with D unresolved. Germline lookup yields CDR1 MNHNS and CDR2 SASEGT. The V and J ends lost 7 bases and 4 bases respectively, with 11 bases between them. The CDR3 sequence is 13 residues long.

The chain uses TRBV5-4 and TRBJ2-1; TRBD2 matches 15 bases. The length of the CDR3 is 15 residues. The germline gives CDR1 SGHNT, CDR2 YYREEE (reference sequence). V was pared by 3 bases and J by 6 bases, with 1 base of the junction left unmatched. The CDR3 spells CASSWTSGGANEQFF. The CDR3, as DNA: TGTGCCAGCAGCTGGACTAGCGGGGGGGCCAATGAGCAGTTCTTC.

The count of this clone is one. The chain recombines TRBV28 with TRBJ2-7, with D unclear. V lost 5 bases and J lost 2, with 7 bases in between. The V gene's germline CDR1 is MDHEN and CDR2 SYDVKM. The CDR3 totals 12 residues. The CDR3 region has the DNA TGTGCCAGCAGTCCCCCCGCCTACGAGCAGTACTTC. Protein sequence: CASSPPAYEQYF.

The chain joins TRBV6-5 to TRBJ1-2; D not resolved. The CDR3 consists of 13 residues. CDR1 and CDR2 from the germline V gene are MNHEY and SVGAGI. Trimming took 2 bases from V and 3 from J, leaving 7 bases between them. The CDR3 DNA reads as TGTGCCAGCAGTTACCAACGGTACTATGGCTACACCTTC. Its protein is CASSYQRYYGYTF.

V usage is TRBV28 and J usage is TRBJ2-7, with a possible D match to TRBD1 (6 bases). The CDR3 has 16 amino acids. Looked up from germline, CDR1 is MDHEN and CDR2 is SYDVKM. V lost 2 bases and J 0 bases, leaving 14 bases between the germline ends. CDR3 protein: CASSLIGTKDSYEQYF. The CDR3 DNA is TGTGCCAGCAGTTTAATAGGGACAAAGGACTCCTACGAGCAGTACTTC.

The gene calls are TRBV30 and TRBJ1-2, with D maybe TRBD1 (5 bases). V was pared by 0 bases and J by 8 bases, with 16 bases between. Looked up from germline, CDR1 is GTSNPN and CDR2 is SVGIG (reference sequence). This CDR3 is 14 amino acids long. The CDR3 DNA follows: TGTGCCTGGAGTGTATCGGTTCAGGGTGACGGCTACACCTTC. It encodes CAWSVSVQGDGYTF.

The rearrangement joins TRBV27 to TRBJ2-7, with D tentatively TRBD1 (7 bases). Trimming stripped 3 bases from V and 2 bases from J, with 23 bases between. There are 18 residues in the CDR3. Germline lookup yields CDR1 MNHEY and CDR2 SMNVEV (reference sequence). The DNA for the CDR3 is TGTGCCAGCAGTTTTACCCCAACCAGGGGGAGGAAAGCCTACGAGCAGTACTTC. It specifies CASSFTPTRGRKAYEQYF.

In its sample, this clone was seen once. The gene calls are TRBV28 and TRBJ1-1, with D unclear. The ends were cut back, 4 bases at V and 1 base at J, with 4 bases in the middle. CDR3 size: 12 residues. Germline V gene lookup returns CDR1 MDHEN and CDR2 SYDVKM. Written as DNA, the CDR3 is TGTGCCAGCAGTTCAGGGAACACTGAAGCTTTCTTT. Its protein is CASSSGNTEAFF. The variable domain in full, completed from reference TRBV28 and TRBJ1-1, reads DVKVTQSSRYLVKRTGEKVFLECVQDMDHENMFWYRQDPGLGLRLIYFSYDVKMKEKGDIPEGYSVSREKKERFSLILESASTNQTSMYLCASSSGNTEAFFGQGTRLTVV.

J is TRBJ1-2 and V is TRBV28; weak D call: TRBD1 (5 bases). The V and J ends lost 6 bases and 2 bases respectively, with 19 bases between them. The germline CDR1 and CDR2 sequences are MDHEN and SYDVKM. The CDR3 runs 16 residues. The CDR3 reads CASSPRGLGGNYGYTF. The CDR3 nucleotides read TGTGCCAGCAGCCCCCGAGGGCTGGGGGGAAACTATGGCTACACCTTC.